A single sample gave rise to the 18 T cell receptor beta chains below, sequenced in a study of CD8+CD57+ T cells in acquired aplastic anemia. The study profiled TCR beta VDJ and CDR3 using genomic DNA as template. TCRdb recomputed calls from the reads with MiXCR, one row per CDR3 protein. The sample has some 47,000 distinct CDR3 sequences, about 73% seen once. The sample was sorted CD4+, CD8+, or CD8+CD57+ T cells (not recorded which) from PBMCs. These receptors were obtained from a human donor in good health, serving as a control.

V is TRBV10-3 and J is TRBJ2-7, with TRBD2 identical over 13 bases. V trimming: 6 bases; J trimming: 5 bases; junction bases outside the gene matches: 1. CDR1 and CDR2 (germline): ENHRY, SYGVKD. The CDR3 consists of 13 residues. The CDR3 spells CAIRGLAGDEQYV. CDR3 nucleotide sequence: TGTGCCATCAGAGGACTAGCGGGAGACGAGCAGTACGTC.

This clonotype appeared once. The chain carries TRBV15 and TRBJ2-5, with no clear D. CDR1 and CDR2 (germline): LNHNV, YYDKDF (reference sequence). V dropped 2 bases and J dropped 4 bases, with 2 bases sitting between them. The CDR3 length is 11 residues. DNA for the CDR3: TGTGCCACCAGCAGACTAGAGACCCAGTACTTC. Protein product: CATSRLETQYF.

V and J are TRBV20-1 and TRBJ1-2; 9 bases agree with TRBD1. The CDR3 covers 11 residues. Germline V gives CDR1 DFQATT, CDR2 SNEGSKA (reference sequence). J was trimmed by 6 bases and V by 8 bases; bases with no gene match: 4. As DNA, the CDR3 is TGCAGTACGAGGACAGGGGATGGCTACACCTTC. Translation gives CSTRTGDGYTF.

The chain joins TRBV19 to TRBJ1-5; perhaps TRBD1 as D (5 bases). Trimming shortened V by 3 bases and J by 7 bases, and 10 bases separated the two germline ends. The CDR3 has 13 residues. Looked up from germline, CDR1 is LNHDA and CDR2 is SQIVND (reference sequence). CDR3 residues: CASSIGGEQPQHF. CDR3 coding DNA: TGTGCCAGTAGTATCGGAGGGGAACAGCCCCAGCATTTT. Full variable domain (rest looked up from reference TRBV19 and TRBJ1-5): DGGITQSPKYLFRKEGQNVTLSCEQNLNHDAMYWYRQDPGQGLRLIYYSQIVNDFQKGDIAEGYSVSREKKESFPLTVTSAQKNPTAFYLCASSIGGEQPQHFGDGTRLSIL.

This chain links TRBV24-1 with TRBJ1-2, with TRBD1 as a possible D gene (5 bases). The CDR3 has 14 amino acids. Between the trimmed V and J ends, which lost 3 bases and 7 bases, there was a span of 14 bases. Germline V gene sequence: CDR1 KGHDR, CDR2 SFDVKD. CDR3 nucleotides: TGTGCCACCAGTGATGGACAAGGGCGGGGTGGCTACACCTTC. Protein sequence: CATSDGQGRGGYTF.

The V call is TRBV6-5, the J call TRBJ1-5; D ambiguous. The germline V gene encodes CDR1 MNHEY and CDR2 SVGAGI. The CDR3 runs 12 residues. Trimming took off 3 bases at V and 7 bases at J, with 7 bases between the two ends. CDR3 amino acids: CASSYDGQPQHF. CDR3 coding DNA: TGTGCCAGCAGTTATGACGGACAGCCCCAGCATTTT.

Details on this clonotype: It is likely a read error, because the conserved phenylalanine at the end of the CDR3 is missing. V usage is TRBV2 and J usage is TRBJ2-5; the match to TRBD2 covers 8 bases. Germline V gene sequence: CDR1 SNHLY, CDR2 FYNNEI. CDR3 length equals 12 residues. Trimming removed 7 bases from V and 5 bases from J; junction bases left unmatched: 3. This CDR3 is CASKGLDETQYS. The CDR3 coding sequence is TGTGCCAGCAAGGGACTAGACGAGACCCAGTACTCC.

This clonotype was observed a handful of times. This chain connects TRBV2 to TRBJ2-7; D unresolved. Trimming shortened V by 5 bases and J by 3 bases, and 5 bases separated the two germline ends. CDR1 and CDR2 from the germline V gene are SNHLY and FYNNEI. The CDR3 runs 11 residues. Written as DNA, the CDR3 is TGTGCCAGCAGTCCTATCTACGAGCAGTACTTC. Protein product: CASSPIYEQYF.

The chain couples TRBV2 to TRBJ1-1, with D possibly TRBD1 on 5 matching bases. This CDR3 is built from 13 residues. V was pared by 6 bases and J by 8 bases, with 16 bases between. The germline CDR1 and CDR2 sequences are SNHLY and FYNNEI. The CDR3 sequence is CASRPVVRVEAFF. In DNA form, the CDR3 reads TGTGCCAGCAGACCCGTAGTCAGGGTAGAAGCTTTCTTT.

This clonotype appeared a few times. This chain connects TRBV9 to TRBJ2-1; perhaps TRBD1 as D (6 bases). Trimming took 3 bases from V and 6 from J, leaving 13 bases between them. Germline V gives CDR1 SGDLS, CDR2 YYNGEE. The CDR3 spans 14 residues. CDR3 loop: CASSASIQGNEQFF. In nucleotides, the CDR3 is TGTGCCAGCAGCGCGTCGATACAGGGCAATGAGCAGTTCTTC.

This chain links TRBV10-3 with TRBJ1-2; TRBD1 matches 8 bases. The CDR3 length is 14 residues. V was clipped by 6 bases and J by 3 bases; unmatched bases: 6. The germline CDR1 and CDR2 sequences are ENHRY and SYGVKD. CDR3 sequence (DNA): TGTGCCATCAGCTATAAGGGACAGGACTATGGCTACACCTTC. Its translation is CAISYKGQDYGYTF.

J is TRBJ2-3 and V is TRBV2, with 11 bases that match TRBD2. Germline-derived CDR1 and CDR2 are SNHLY and FYNNEI. With V trimmed by 1 base and J by 1 base, 1 base remained unmatched. The CDR3 spans 16 residues. The CDR3 reads CASSEELAGGTDTQYF. As DNA, the CDR3 is TGTGCCAGCAGTGAAGAACTAGCGGGGGGCACAGATACGCAGTATTTT.

The chain combines TRBV25-1 with TRBJ2-3; 7 bases agree with TRBD2. The J segment lost 1 base and the V segment lost 2 bases, leaving 3 bases of the junction unmatched. Germline CDR1 and CDR2: MGHDK and SYGVNS. This CDR3 region has 15 residues. The chain's CDR3 is CASSEPGLRTDTQYF. The CDR3, as DNA: TGTGCCAGCAGTGAACCGGGACTACGCACAGATACGCAGTATTTT.

Many counts were recorded for this clonotype. This chain joins TRBV27 and TRBJ2-7, with D unclear. Germline V gives CDR1 MNHEY, CDR2 SMNVEV (reference sequence). The CDR3 extends over 13 amino acids. Trimming shortened V by 4 bases and J by 2 bases, and 9 bases separated the two germline ends. The CDR3 DNA is TGTGCCAGCAGTTGGCGTCATACCTACGAGCAGTACTTC. This codes for CASSWRHTYEQYF.

The chain has TRBV6-5 and TRBJ2-3; TRBD2 matches at 7 bases. The CDR3 is 16 amino acids. V was pared by 0 bases and J by 1 base, with 4 bases of the junction left unmatched. Germline assignment: CDR1 MNHEY and CDR2 SVGAGI. For the CDR3, the DNA is TGTGCCAGCAGTTACTCGTCGGGGGGACGCACAGATACGCAGTATTTT. As protein: CASSYSSGGRTDTQYF.

The J gene is TRBJ2-1, the V gene TRBV24-1, with D tentatively TRBD1 (5 bases). This CDR3 is 15 amino acids long. The V gene's germline CDR1 is KGHDR and CDR2 SFDVKD. The V and J ends lost 3 bases and 0 bases respectively, with 8 bases between them. DNA for the CDR3: TGTGCCACCAGTGATCCAGGGATCTCCTACAATGAGCAGTTCTTC. It yields the protein CATSDPGISYNEQFF.

This clonotype showed up just once. The gene calls are TRBV7-6 and TRBJ2-7, with 7 bases identical to TRBD1. CDR3 length: 13 amino acids. J lost 6 bases, V lost 3 bases, and 5 bases had no gene match. Germline CDR1 is SGHVS and CDR2 is FNYEAQ. CDR3 sequence reads: CASSFSTGAEQYF. The CDR3 region has the DNA TGTGCCAGCAGCTTCTCTACAGGGGCCGAGCAGTACTTC.

In this sample, this clonotype turned up once. V gene TRBV20-1 combines with J gene TRBJ2-3; 7 nucleotides match TRBD1. This CDR3 contains 14 residues. Germline assignment: CDR1 DFQATT and CDR2 SNEGSKA (reference sequence). V was clipped by 5 bases and J by 1 base; unmatched bases: 6. The CDR3 is CSAGDRKGTDTQYF. Here the CDR3 DNA reads TGCAGTGCTGGGGACAGAAAGGGCACAGATACGCAGTATTTT.